The 11 T cell receptor beta chains listed next were all sequenced from one sample in a study of neoadjuvant anti-PD-1 for oral cavity cancer (dated by TCRdb to 2020 to 2023). The time point label on this specimen signifies: before neoadjuvant nivolumab. Library preparation was by the immunoSEQ multiplex PCR assay. TCRdb retrieved this table from immuneACCESS and kept in-frame rearrangements only. Not all clones are present; in checked studies, unresolved V genes account for under half, and no reason is known for the remainder. In this sample the table shows under 9,500 clones, approximately 61% of which occur a single time. The ten largest clones add up to roughly 8.3% of the sample. This specimen consisted of tumor tissue, obtained before nivolumab (anti-PD-1) treatment. The receptors originated from a person between 35 and 79 years old with oral cavity squamous cell carcinoma.

The chain is built from TRBV28 and TRBJ2-5; 7 nucleotides agree with TRBD2. The germline CDR1 and CDR2 sequences are MDHEN and SYDVKM. V lost 2 bases to trimming and J lost 1 base; unmatched junction nucleotides: 4. The CDR3 is 15 amino acids. The CDR3 region has the DNA TGTGCCAGCAGTTTACCTAGCGGTGGCCAAGAGACCCAGTACTTC. Its protein is CASSLPSGGQETQYF.

V gene TRBV5-8 combines with J gene TRBJ2-5; 11 bases map to TRBD2. This CDR3 contains 16 residues. From germline, CDR1 is SGHTS and CDR2 YDEGEE. The V and J ends lost 0 bases and 5 bases, in that order; junction bases with no gene match: 6. The CDR3, as DNA: TGTGCCAGCAGCTTGGGTGGGACTAGCGGCGGGGAGACCCAGTACTTC. As protein: CASSLGGTSGGETQYF.

The V call is TRBV20-1, the J call TRBJ2-7; weak D call: TRBD1 (6 bases). CDR3 length equals 11 residues. The V end was cut by 3 bases, the J end by 3 bases, with 6 bases between. Germline V CDR1 and CDR2: DFQATT, SNEGSKA (reference sequence). The CDR3 DNA reads as TGCAGTGCTAGGACAGGCTACGAGCAGTACTTC. This sequence encodes CSARTGYEQYF.

The V gene is TRBV7-7, the J gene TRBJ2-3, with 7 nucleotides matching TRBD2. This CDR3 spans 14 amino acids. Germline CDR1 reads SSHAT; CDR2 reads FNYEAQ (reference sequence). V was clipped by 5 bases and J by 2 bases; unmatched bases: 4. The CDR3 protein is CASSLGTTTDTQYF. The CDR3 bases are TGTGCCAGCAGCCTTGGGACTACCACAGATACGCAGTATTTT. The full variable domain, with the rest looked up from reference TRBV7-7 and TRBJ2-3, is GAGVSQSPRYKVTKRGQDVTLRCDPISSHATLYWYQQALGQGPEFLTYFNYEAQPDKSGLPSDRFSAERPEGSISTLTIQRTEQRDSAMYRCASSLGTTTDTQYFGPGTRLTVL.

This clone has just a few counts. This CDR3 is CASSWGGLSTEAFF. In nucleotides, the CDR3 is TGTGCCAGCAGCTGGGGGGGATTATCCACTGAAGCTTTCTTT. The chain uses TRBV7-9 and TRBJ1-1, with D maybe TRBD1 (5 bases). This CDR3 has 14 amino acids. Germline V gene data show CDR1 as SEHNR and CDR2 as FQNEAQ (reference sequence). Trimming shortened V by 4 bases and J by 4 bases, and 13 bases separated the two germline ends.

The chain couples TRBV5-1 to TRBJ1-3; D not resolved. V lost 4 bases and J lost 4, with 15 bases in between. The germline V gene has CDR1 SGHRS and CDR2 YFSETQ. The CDR3 has 15 residues. The CDR3 loop reads CASSPQTGPGNTIYF. DNA for the CDR3: TGCGCCAGCAGCCCCCAGACGGGCCCGGGAAACACCATATATTTT.

CDR3 protein: CASSKRTGWEQETQYF. The CDR3 DNA is TGTGCCAGCAGCAAACGGACAGGGTGGGAACAAGAGACCCAGTACTTC. The chain recombines TRBV7-2 with TRBJ2-5, with 8 positions matching TRBD1. Germline V CDR1 and CDR2: SGHTA, FQGNSA. This CDR3 has 16 amino acids. The junction had 10 bases not matched to a gene; V was cut back by 5 bases and J by 2 bases.

This clone was observed a handful of times. This chain links TRBV5-1 with TRBJ1-3; the match to TRBD1 covers 10 bases. CDR1 and CDR2 (germline): SGHRS, YFSETQ. This CDR3 contains 15 residues. J gave up 6 bases and V 4 bases, and 7 bases lay outside the gene matches. In nucleotides, the CDR3 is TGCGCCAGCAGCGTAGGGACAGGGGTGGAAAACACCATATATTTT. Amino acids: CASSVGTGVENTIYF.

This sequence joins TRBV10-2 and TRBJ2-7, with 7 bases identical to TRBD1. The V gene's germline CDR1 is WSHSY and CDR2 SAAADI. The CDR3 contains 15 residues. V trimming: 2 bases; J trimming: 4 bases; junction bases outside the gene matches: 8. The CDR3 DNA reads as TGCGCCAGCAGTGAGGCGGCAGGGGGTAGGTACGAGCAGTACTTC. This translates into CASSEAAGGRYEQYF.

The genes are TRBV27 and TRBJ2-5, with unresolved D. V was cut by 4 bases and J by 0 bases, with 6 bases left in between. Germline assignment: CDR1 MNHEY and CDR2 SMNVEV (reference sequence). The CDR3 contains 13 residues. CDR3 region: CASSSPYQETQYF. The CDR3, as DNA: TGTGCCAGCAGTTCCCCGTACCAAGAGACCCAGTACTTC.

The table lists this clone with a few counts. The V gene is TRBV28, the J gene TRBJ1-2; no clear D. Germline loops: CDR1 MDHEN, CDR2 SYDVKM. Between the trimmed V and J ends, which lost 6 bases and 2 bases, there was a span of 16 bases. The CDR3 loop spans 15 amino acids. This chain's CDR3 is CASSSPNALNYGYTF. CDR3 nucleotide sequence: TGTGCCAGCAGCTCCCCGAATGCCCTAAACTATGGCTACACCTTC.